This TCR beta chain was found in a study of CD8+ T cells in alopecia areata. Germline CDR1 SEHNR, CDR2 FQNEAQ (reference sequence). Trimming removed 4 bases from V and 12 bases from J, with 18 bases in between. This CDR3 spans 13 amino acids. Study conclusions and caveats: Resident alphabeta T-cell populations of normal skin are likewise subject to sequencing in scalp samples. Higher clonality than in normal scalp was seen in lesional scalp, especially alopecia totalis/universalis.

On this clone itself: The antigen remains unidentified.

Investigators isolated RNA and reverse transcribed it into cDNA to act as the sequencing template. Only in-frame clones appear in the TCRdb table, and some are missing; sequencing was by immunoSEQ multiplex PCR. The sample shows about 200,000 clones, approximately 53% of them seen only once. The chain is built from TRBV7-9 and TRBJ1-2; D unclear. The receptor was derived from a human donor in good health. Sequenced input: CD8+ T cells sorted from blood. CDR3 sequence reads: CASSSRDTRLDTF. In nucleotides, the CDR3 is TGTGCCAGCAGCTCCCGAGACACTCGACTAGACACCTTC.